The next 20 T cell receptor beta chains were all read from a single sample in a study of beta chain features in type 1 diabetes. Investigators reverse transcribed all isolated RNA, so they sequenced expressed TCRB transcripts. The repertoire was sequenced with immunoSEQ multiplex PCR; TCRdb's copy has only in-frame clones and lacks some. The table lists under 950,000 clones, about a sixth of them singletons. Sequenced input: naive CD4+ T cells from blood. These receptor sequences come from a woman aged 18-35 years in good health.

The CDR3: CASSEGRHNEQFF. The CDR3, as DNA: TGCGCCAGCAGCGAAGGACGTCACAATGAGCAGTTCTTC. This chain uses TRBV5-1 with TRBJ2-1; no clear D gene. CDR3 size: 13 residues. With 4 bases removed from V and 5 bases from J, the gap between germline ends came to 10 bases. The germline gives CDR1 SGHRS, CDR2 YFSETQ.

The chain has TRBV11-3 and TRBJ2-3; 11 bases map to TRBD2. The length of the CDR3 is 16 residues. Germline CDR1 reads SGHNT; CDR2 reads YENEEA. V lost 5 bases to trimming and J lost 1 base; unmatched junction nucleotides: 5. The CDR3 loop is CASSPGTSGRTDTQYF. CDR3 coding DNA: TGTGCCAGCAGCCCTGGGACTAGCGGTCGCACAGATACGCAGTATTTT.

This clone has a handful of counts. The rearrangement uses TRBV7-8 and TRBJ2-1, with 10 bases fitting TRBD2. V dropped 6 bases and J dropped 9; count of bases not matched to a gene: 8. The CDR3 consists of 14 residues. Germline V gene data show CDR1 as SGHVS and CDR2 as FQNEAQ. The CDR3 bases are TGTGCCAGCAGTTTTAGCGGGAGGAACAGTGAGCAGTTCTTC. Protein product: CASSFSGRNSEQFF. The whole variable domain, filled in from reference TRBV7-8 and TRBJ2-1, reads GAGVSQSPRYKVAKRGQDVALRCDPISGHVSLFWYQQALGQGPEFLTYFQNEAQLDKSGLPSDRFFAERPEGSVSTLKIQRTQQEDSAVYLCASSFSGRNSEQFFGPGTRLTVL.

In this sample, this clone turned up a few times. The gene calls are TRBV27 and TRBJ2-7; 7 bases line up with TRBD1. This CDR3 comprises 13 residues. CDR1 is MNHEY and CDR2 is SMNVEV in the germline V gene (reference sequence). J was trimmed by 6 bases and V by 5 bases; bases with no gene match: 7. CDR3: CASSPRQGSEQYF. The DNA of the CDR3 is TGTGCCAGCAGTCCGCGACAGGGCAGCGAGCAGTACTTC.

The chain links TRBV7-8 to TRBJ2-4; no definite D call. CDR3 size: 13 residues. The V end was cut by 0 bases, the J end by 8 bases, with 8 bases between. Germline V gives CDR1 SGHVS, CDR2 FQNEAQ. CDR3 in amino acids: CASSLAAEYIQYF. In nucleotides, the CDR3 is TGTGCCAGCAGCTTAGCAGCCGAGTACATTCAGTACTTC.

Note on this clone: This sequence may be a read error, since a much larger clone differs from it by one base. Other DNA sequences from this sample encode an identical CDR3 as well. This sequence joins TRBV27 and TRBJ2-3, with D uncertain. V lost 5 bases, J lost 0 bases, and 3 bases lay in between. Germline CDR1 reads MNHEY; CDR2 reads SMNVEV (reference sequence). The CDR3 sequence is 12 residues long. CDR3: CASSQSTDTQYF. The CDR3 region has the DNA TGTGCCAGCAGTCAGAGCACAGATACGCAGTATTTT.

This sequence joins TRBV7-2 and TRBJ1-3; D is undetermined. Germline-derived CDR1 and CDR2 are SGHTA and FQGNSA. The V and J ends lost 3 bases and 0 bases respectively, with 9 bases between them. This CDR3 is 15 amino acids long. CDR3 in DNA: TGTGCCAGCAGCTTGAATACCTACTCTGGAAACACCATATATTTT. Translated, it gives CASSLNTYSGNTIYF.

CDR3 in amino acids: CASSAPLGGVDNEQFF. DNA for the CDR3: TGTGCCAGCAGCGCTCCCCTGGGGGGAGTTGACAATGAGCAGTTCTTC. The chain joins TRBV9 to TRBJ2-1; D perhaps matches TRBD2 (6 bases). Deletions cut 3 bases from V and 5 bases from J, with 18 bases between. The CDR3 is 16 residues long. Germline-derived CDR1 and CDR2 are SGDLS and YYNGEE.

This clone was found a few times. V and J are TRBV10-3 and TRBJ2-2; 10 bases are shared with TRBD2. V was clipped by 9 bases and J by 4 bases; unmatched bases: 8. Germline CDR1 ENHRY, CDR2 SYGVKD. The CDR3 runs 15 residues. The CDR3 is CAIASGRGGTGELFF. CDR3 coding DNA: TGTGCCATTGCAAGCGGGAGGGGAGGCACCGGGGAGCTGTTTTTT.

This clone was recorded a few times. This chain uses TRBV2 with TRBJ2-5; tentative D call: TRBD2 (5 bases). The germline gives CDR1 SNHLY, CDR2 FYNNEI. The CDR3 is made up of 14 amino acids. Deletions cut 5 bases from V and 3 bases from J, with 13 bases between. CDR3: CASSTRELKETQYF. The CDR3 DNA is TGTGCCAGCAGTACAAGGGAGCTGAAAGAGACCCAGTACTTC.

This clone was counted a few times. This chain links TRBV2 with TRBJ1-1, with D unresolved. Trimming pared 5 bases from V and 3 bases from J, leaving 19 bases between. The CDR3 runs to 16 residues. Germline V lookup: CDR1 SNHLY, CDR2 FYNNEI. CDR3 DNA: TGTGCCAGCAGTACTAACAGATTAAGTTCCGACACTGAAGCTTTCTTT. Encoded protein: CASSTNRLSSDTEAFF.

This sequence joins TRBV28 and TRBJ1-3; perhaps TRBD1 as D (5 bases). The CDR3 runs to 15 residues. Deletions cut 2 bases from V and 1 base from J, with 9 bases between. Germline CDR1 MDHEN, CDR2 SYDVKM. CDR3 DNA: TGTGCCAGCAGTTTAACGGGGCTTTCTGGAAACACCATATATTTT. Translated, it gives CASSLTGLSGNTIYF.

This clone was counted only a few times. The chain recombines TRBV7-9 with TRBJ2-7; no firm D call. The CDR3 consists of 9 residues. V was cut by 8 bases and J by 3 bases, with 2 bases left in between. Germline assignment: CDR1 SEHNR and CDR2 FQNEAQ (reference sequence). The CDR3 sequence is CASLYEQYF. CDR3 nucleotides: TGTGCCAGCCTCTACGAGCAGTACTTC.

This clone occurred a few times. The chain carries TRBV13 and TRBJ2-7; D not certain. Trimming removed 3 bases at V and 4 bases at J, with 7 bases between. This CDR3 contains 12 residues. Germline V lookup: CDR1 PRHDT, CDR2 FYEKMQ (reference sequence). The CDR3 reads CASSLWPYEQYF. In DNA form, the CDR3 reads TGTGCCAGCAGCTTGTGGCCATACGAGCAGTACTTC.

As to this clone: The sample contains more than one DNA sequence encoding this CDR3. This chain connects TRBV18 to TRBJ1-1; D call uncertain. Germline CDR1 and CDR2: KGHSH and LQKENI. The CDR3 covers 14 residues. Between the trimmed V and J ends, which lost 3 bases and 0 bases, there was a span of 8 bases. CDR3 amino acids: CASSPGQMNTEAFF. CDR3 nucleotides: TGTGCCAGCTCACCTGGGCAGATGAACACTGAAGCTTTCTTT.

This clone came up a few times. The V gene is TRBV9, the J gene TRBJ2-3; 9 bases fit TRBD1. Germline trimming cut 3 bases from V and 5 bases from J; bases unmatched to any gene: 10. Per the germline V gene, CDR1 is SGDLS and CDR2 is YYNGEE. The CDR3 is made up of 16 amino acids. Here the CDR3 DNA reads TGTGCCAGCAGCGACCGGGACAGGGTGTATCAAGATACGCAGTATTTT. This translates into CASSDRDRVYQDTQYF. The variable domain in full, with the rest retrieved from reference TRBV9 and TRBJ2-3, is DSGVTQTPKHLITATGQRVTLRCSPRSGDLSVYWYQQSLDQGLQFLIQYYNGEERAKGNILERFSAQQFPDLHSELNLSSLELGDSALYFCASSDRDRVYQDTQYFGPGTRLTVL.

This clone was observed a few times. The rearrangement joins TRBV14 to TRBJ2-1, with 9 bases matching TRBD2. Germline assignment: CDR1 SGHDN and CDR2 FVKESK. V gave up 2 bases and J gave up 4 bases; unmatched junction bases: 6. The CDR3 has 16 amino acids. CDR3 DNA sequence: TGTGCCAGCAGCCAATTGGGACTAGCACAATACAATGAGCAGTTCTTC. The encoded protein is CASSQLGLAQYNEQFF.

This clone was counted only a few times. Written as DNA, the CDR3 is TGTGCCAGCAGTCCTTGGGCCAGGGGGCTAGAGACCCAGTACTTC. It specifies CASSPWARGLETQYF. V gene TRBV7-2 combines with J gene TRBJ2-5; 8 bases line up with TRBD1. Trimming removed 6 bases from V and 4 bases from J; junction bases left unmatched: 10. Germline assignment: CDR1 SGHTA and CDR2 FQGNSA. CDR3 length: 15 amino acids.

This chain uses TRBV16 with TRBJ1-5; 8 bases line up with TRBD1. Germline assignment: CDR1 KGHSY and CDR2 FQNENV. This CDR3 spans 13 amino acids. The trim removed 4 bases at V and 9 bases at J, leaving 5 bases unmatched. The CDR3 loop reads CASSRQGALPQHF. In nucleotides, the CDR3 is TGTGCCAGCAGCCGGCAGGGGGCTCTGCCCCAGCATTTT.

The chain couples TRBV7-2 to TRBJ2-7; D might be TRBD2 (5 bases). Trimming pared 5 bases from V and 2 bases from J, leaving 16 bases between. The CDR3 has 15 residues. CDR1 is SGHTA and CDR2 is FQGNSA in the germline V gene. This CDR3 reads CASSLRRGWAYEQYF. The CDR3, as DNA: TGTGCCAGCAGCCTTAGACGGGGTTGGGCCTACGAGCAGTACTTC.